This T cell receptor (beta chain) was identified during a study of blood T cells in healthy people across ages. Together with a sample-barcoded 5' primer, a J-beta primer mix was included in a second PCR lasting about 7 to 12 cycles. Each cDNA molecule was tagged by a template-switch adaptor that had 12 random nucleotides. MiXCR was run by TCRdb on the 5' RACE reads, yielding one entry per CDR3 protein. The data show around 1.5 million distinct CDR3 sequences, almost 60% seen once. Turning to this clonotype: Its matching antigen is unknown.

Each sample provided at least 5 micrograms of extracted total RNA. Study-wide results and caveats: Among long-lived donors, naive CD4+ cells were more numerous and diversity higher than in aged donors.

The clonotype comes from a man aged 18 to 30 in good health. Sequencing was carried out using blood.

In nucleotides, the CDR3 is TGTGCCAGCAGCCCGTTTCTGGGCGGGGAGCTGTTTTTT. It codes for CASSPFLGGELFF. The gene calls are TRBV5-6 and TRBJ2-2, with D unclear. Trimming left V 4 bases short and J 7 bases short, with 11 bases between. Germline CDR1 reads SGHDT; CDR2 reads YYEEEE. The CDR3 is made up of 13 amino acids.